A single T cell receptor beta chain is shown here with its context. This clonotype showed up many times. Its recognized antigen is unknown. No qualities accompany the bases; no much larger clone lies one base away. The record originates from a study of human T cells and chemical hapten exposure (dated by TCRdb to the early 2020s). As for the study more broadly: For sensitization, 2% DPC in acetone was applied to a 2 cm by 2 cm area of upper inner arm skin. Patients additionally received weekly therapeutic DPC doses to the scalp throughout the approximately 25-week study period. Patch testing was performed on the upper back with Finn chambers containing 0.01% DPC, and the patch tests were scored after 6 days according to International Contact Dermatitis Research Group standards. Most of the patients in the cohort were female, and the cohort covered alopecia areata with under or over 50% scalp involvement, alopecia totalis and alopecia universalis. The libraries were sequenced as a pool, and the TCR yield per sample differed mostly because of small variations in library volumes within the pool. In alopecia patients, the study followed how the peripheral blood TCR repertoire changed in vivo over primary and secondary sensitization to diphenylcyclopropenone (DPC), a hapten. Blood samples were taken from patients before sensitization (week 0) and then at 2, 6 and about 24 weeks after DPC sensitization. Some 29 alopecia patients provided blood for TCR sequencing at one to four time points (pre-sensitization, 2, 6 and 24 weeks).

Overall study outcomes, separate from this receptor: No change with DPC sensitization was found in the number of TCRs above 1 in 1000 frequency, and no evidence of global repertoire structure alterations was found. Alopecia, a presumed autoimmune disease, was present in all patients, so the immune response of the patients might differ from that of healthy individuals. After repeated subsampling, the strength of the expansion versus patch-test correlation and the threshold at which it became significant changed. Significantly more large CDR3 similarity clusters were formed by expanded TCRs than by pre-sensitization or healthy control sets, consistent with antigen-driven responses. The number of PT1 expanded TCRs positively correlated with patch test score, significant at thresholds 8, 16 and 32 but not 4.

This specimen's time point label, interpreted: patch test 2, 6 weeks after DPC sensitization. In the paper's terms, the treatment or condition label means: therapeutic diphenylcyclopropenone sensitization with weekly scalp DPC. Blood at each patch-test visit was drawn before the patch test was applied. Patients were eligible if aged 18 to 70, diagnosed with alopecia and judged suitable for DPC therapy, and pregnant patients were excluded. Total RNA was isolated from unfractionated whole blood collected in Tempus Blood RNA tubes. Receptors were amplified or captured by RACE. TCRdb records NextSeq 500 as the sequencer. Library preparation attached unique molecular identifiers to individual cDNA molecules for quantitative, reproducible TCR counting. Both TCR alpha and TCR beta chains were sequenced from each blood RNA sample. The authors' analysis ran thus. The median number of TCRs per sample was over 85,000, ranging from 23,224 to 690,600. The Decombinator software suite was used to annotate V, J and CDR3 in the TCR reads. Every sample was subsampled to the same number of TCRs (28,000) for the PS versus PT1 abundance plots. Expanded TCRs were defined as absent before sensitization and observed at least eight times at the 2-week time point. Using fastp at Q25 and MiXCR, TCRdb reprocessed the public reads and kept productive beta chains. When rows share a CDR3 protein, they turn into one entry using the most common DNA and genes. These V and J calls originate from TCRdb's pipeline instead of the authors' own analysis. The sample includes over 35,000 distinct CDR3 sequences, with around 9.3% observed a single time. The ten most abundant clones make up roughly 15% of the sample.

For this chain, trimming is 1 base at the V end and 9 bases at the J end, and the number of junction bases without a gene match is 6. CDR3 length: 15 amino acids, cysteine to phenylalanine. Only CDR3 DNA is held: 45 bases, read in frame from base 1. According to the germline V gene, CDR1 reads MNHNS and CDR2 reads SASEGT. The rearrangement joined TRBV6-1 to TRBJ1-4; 9 of the junction bases match TRBD1. This receptor was identified in a woman between 35 and 50 years old with alopecia areata. Some clones in this sample may be carry-over from other donors' samples. The sequencing used whole blood, collected in connection with sensitization to the hapten diphenylcyclopropenone (DPC). The bases are TGTGCCAGCAGTGAAGATCCCGGGACAGGGAAAAAACTGTTTTTT. This is translated as CASSEDPGTGKKLFF.